This T cell receptor (beta chain) was sequenced during a study of T cells in localized non-small cell lung cancer. Findings of the study overall: Appearing in adjacent lung were a median about 60 of the top 100 tumor clones. Owing to sequencing of a solitary tumor region, heterogeneity cannot be discounted. There was higher T cell clonality in uninvolved adjacent lung than in tumor, and it was highest there. Prolonged overall survival went with higher T cell density in the blood.

Germline V gene sequence: CDR1 GTSNPN, CDR2 SVGIG (reference sequence). There are 15 residues in the CDR3. The germline V and J ends were trimmed by 2 bases and 8 bases, with 20 bases remaining between them. Assay used: immunoSEQ multiplex PCR; TCRdb lists only in-frame clones, some missing. The sample lists roughly 3,000 clones, approximately 28% occurring once. About this clone itself: Its matching antigen is unknown.

Specimen: lung tumor tissue, collected before any cancer treatment. The rearrangement uses TRBV30 and TRBJ2-3; D unclear. The TCR was taken from a female donor of 60 years or more with stage I lung adenocarcinoma. Written as DNA, the CDR3 is TGTGCCTGGAGTTCTATGGGCAGGTCCCTCGGTACGCAGTATTTT. Its protein product is CAWSSMGRSLGTQYF. Drawing the rest from reference TRBV30 and TRBJ2-3, the complete variable domain is SQTIHQWPATLVQPVGSPLSLECTVEGTSNPNLYWYRQAAGRGLQLLFYSVGIGQISSEVPQNLSASRPQDRQFILSSKKLLLSDSGFYLCAWSSMGRSLGTQYFGPGTRLTVL.